The next 3 T cell receptor beta chains were all read from a single sample in a study of CXCR3-negative and CXCR3-positive naive CD8 T cells. It was by 5' RACE with UMI labels that the TRB cDNA libraries were prepared. TCRdb re-called the 5' RACE reads and gives one entry per CDR3 protein, without DNA. There are 100,000 to 150,000 distinct CDR3 sequences in the sample, with 0.49% held by the top ten. Sequenced input: naive CXCR3- CD8+ T cells from blood. The subset: CD45RO-CCR7+CD27+CD95- naive CD8+ T cells lacking CXCR3 (TNR3-). These receptors all stem from a human donor in good health. Some clones in this sample may be carry-over from other donors' samples.

The J gene is TRBJ2-1, the V gene TRBV7-9; TCRdb names TRBD1, which stays unverified in the absence of DNA. The CDR3 spans 14 residues. Germline loops: CDR1 SEHNR, CDR2 FQNEAQ (reference sequence). The CDR3 protein is CASSSLFGGDEQFF.

The chain joins TRBV7-9 to TRBJ2-7; no DNA is available, so the TRBD1 call from TCRdb remains unchecked. The length of the CDR3 is 17 residues. CDR1 is SEHNR and CDR2 is FQNEAQ in the germline V gene (reference sequence). The CDR3 protein is CASSPLAGTGGYDEQYF.

The genes are TRBV20-1 and TRBJ2-7; the D call of TRBD1 rests on TCRdb alone, since no DNA is present to check it. This CDR3 is built from 15 residues. CDR1 and CDR2 from the germline V gene are DFQATT and SNEGSKA (reference sequence). The CDR3 sequence: CSAYPSGRGGIEQYF.